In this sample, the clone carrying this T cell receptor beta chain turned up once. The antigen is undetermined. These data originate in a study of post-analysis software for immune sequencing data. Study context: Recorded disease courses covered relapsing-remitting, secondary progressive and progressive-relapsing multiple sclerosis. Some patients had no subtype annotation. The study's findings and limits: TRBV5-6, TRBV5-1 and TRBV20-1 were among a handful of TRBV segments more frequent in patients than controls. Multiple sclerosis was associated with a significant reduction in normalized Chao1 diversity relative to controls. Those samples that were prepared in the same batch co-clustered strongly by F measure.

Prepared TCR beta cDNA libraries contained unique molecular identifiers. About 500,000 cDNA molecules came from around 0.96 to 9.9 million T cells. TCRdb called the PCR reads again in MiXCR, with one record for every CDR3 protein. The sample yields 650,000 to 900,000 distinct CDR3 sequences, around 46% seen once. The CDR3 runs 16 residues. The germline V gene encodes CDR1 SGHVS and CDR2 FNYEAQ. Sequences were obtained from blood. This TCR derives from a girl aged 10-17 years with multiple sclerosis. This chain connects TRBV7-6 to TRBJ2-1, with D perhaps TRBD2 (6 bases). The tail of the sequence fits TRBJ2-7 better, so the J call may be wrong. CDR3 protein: CASSLFLSGSYNEQYF. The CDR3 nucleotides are TGTGCCAGCAGCTTATTCCTTAGCGGATCCTACAATGAGCAGTACTTC.